These 3 T cell receptor beta chains were all obtained from the same sample, sequenced in a study of cytomegalovirus exposure and HLA in healthy donors. PCR involved 60 Vbeta and 13 Jbeta primers. Data came from immunoSEQ multiplex PCR; TCRdb stores just in-frame clones and leaves some out. The repertoire includes about 130,000 clones, about three quarters of them detected once, and about 2.6% sits in the top ten. The sample comprised PBMCs. These receptors were collected from a woman aged 55 to 70 in good health and CMV-seropositive.

Turning to this clone: Germline is not matched at one junction end, which may reflect a read error. The rearrangement joins TRBV20-1 to TRBJ2-3; possibly TRBD2 for D (6 bases). The length of the CDR3 is 11 residues. CDR1 DFQATT and CDR2 SNEGSKA come from the germline V gene (reference sequence). This CDR3 is CSARDGLSTGF. In DNA form, the CDR3 reads TGCAGTGCTAGAGATGGACTATCTACCGGTTTT.

CDR3 sequence: CASSASGTGGYFEQFF. The CDR3 nucleotides read TGTGCCAGCTCAGCTTCCGGGACAGGGGGGTACTTTGAGCAGTTCTTC. This sequence joins TRBV18 and TRBJ2-1, with 11 bases that match TRBD1. Germline lookup yields CDR1 KGHSH and CDR2 LQKENI. The CDR3 length is 16 residues. V shed 5 bases, J shed 9 bases, and the junction held 12 bases outside the gene matches. Variable domain in full (rest from reference TRBV18 and TRBJ2-1): NAGVMQNPRHLVRRRGQEARLRCSPMKGHSHVYWYRQLPEEGLKFMVYLQKENIIDESGMPKERFSAEFPKEGPSILRIQQVVRGDSAAYFCASSASGTGGYFEQFFGPGTRLTVL.

The chain uses TRBV7-9 and TRBJ1-2, with D possibly TRBD1 on 6 matching bases. V was pared by 1 base and J by 1 base, with 10 bases between. The germline gives CDR1 SEHNR, CDR2 FQNEAQ (reference sequence). This CDR3 is built from 15 residues. The CDR3: CASSLGDTLNYGYTF. In DNA form, the CDR3 reads TGTGCCAGCAGCTTAGGGGACACACTTAACTATGGCTACACCTTC.